What follows is one T cell receptor beta chain and its context. Its antigen is currently unknown. Profiling relied on immunoSEQ multiplex PCR, and the TCRdb table lists in-frame clones only, not all of them. The profile shows 35,000 to 50,000 clones, roughly nine tenths of them singletons. This entry is derived from a study of lymphopenia after photon versus proton radiotherapy. In germline, CDR1 is LGHNA, CDR2 YNFKEQ. CDR3 length: 16 residues. The ends were cut back, 3 bases at V and 1 base at J, with 16 bases in the middle. General study points: Oligoclonal CD8+ Temra expansion after nadir drove photon patients' diversity drop.

The starting material was peripheral blood, obtained from a patient treated with photon-based radiotherapy. This clonotype was sampled from a man between 60 and 75 years old with cholangiocarcinoma. This chain joins TRBV4-2 and TRBJ2-7; possible D gene TRBD1, 6 bases. Here the CDR3 DNA reads TGTGCCAGCAGCCAGCTCCTCGGGACAAATTCCTACGAGCAGTACTTC. Translation: CASSQLLGTNSYEQYF.